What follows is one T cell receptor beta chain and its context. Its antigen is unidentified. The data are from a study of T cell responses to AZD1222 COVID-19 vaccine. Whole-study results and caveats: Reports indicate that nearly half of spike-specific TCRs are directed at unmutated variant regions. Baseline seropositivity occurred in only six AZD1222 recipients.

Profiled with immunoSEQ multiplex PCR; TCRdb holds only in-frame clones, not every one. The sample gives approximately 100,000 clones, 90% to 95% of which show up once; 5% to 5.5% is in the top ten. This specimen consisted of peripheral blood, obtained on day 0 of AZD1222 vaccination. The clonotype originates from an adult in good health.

The CDR3 is CASRPGGVGTEAFF. CDR3 nucleotide sequence: TGTGCCAGCAGACCAGGGGGAGTGGGCACTGAAGCTTTCTTT. The gene calls are TRBV27 and TRBJ1-1; TRBD1 matches 7 bases. Trimming removed 6 bases from V and 4 bases from J; junction bases left unmatched: 8. The CDR3 spans 14 residues. Germline CDR1 is MNHEY and CDR2 is SMNVEV (reference sequence).